This TCR beta chain is drawn from a study of human T cells and chemical hapten exposure. For the study at large: Patches that contained 0.01% DPC were applied to the upper back and read at 6 days.

The study's library attached unique molecular identifiers to single cDNA molecules. Using its own MiXCR run on the RACE reads, TCRdb lists one record per CDR3 protein. The data show about 84,000 distinct CDR3 sequences, with 11% seen just once and about 3.5% held by the top ten. This clonotype was picked up a small number of times. V was cut by 5 bases and J by 0 bases, with 11 bases left in between. The CDR3 spans 16 residues. Germline-derived CDR1 and CDR2 are MNHNY and SVGAGI (reference sequence). Time point denoted: patch test 3, about 24 weeks after DPC sensitization. Specified treatment: therapeutic diphenylcyclopropenone sensitization with weekly scalp DPC.

The chain joins TRBV6-6 to TRBJ2-6; TRBD1 might be the D (5 bases). The sequenced sample was whole blood, obtained in connection with sensitization to the hapten diphenylcyclopropenone (DPC). The clonotype comes from a woman aged 50 to 65 with alopecia areata. Some clones in this sample may be carry-over from other donors' samples. This chain's CDR3 is CASSRLTVSGANVLTF. For the CDR3, the DNA is TGTGCCAGCAGTAGACTGACAGTCTCTGGGGCCAACGTCCTGACTTTC.